Listed below are T cell receptor beta chains from one sample, sequenced in a study of shared clonotypes between healthy human individuals. The protocol was immunoSEQ multiplex PCR, while the TCRdb copy is restricted to in-frame clones and leaves out a portion. There are roughly 2.6 million clones in the sample; roughly 92% occur only once, and roughly 0.15% lies in the top ten. Sequencing input: naive CD4+ T cells sorted from blood. The receptors here all came from a young man in good health. CDR3s include the opening cysteine and the closing phenylalanine or tryptophan. Each record gives: CDR3 protein, J gene, V gene.

CASSTTQDGIYGYTF TRBJ1-2 TRBV19
CASSRTGDNQPQHF TRBJ1-5 TRBV5-1
CASSQVASGGPWATQYF TRBJ2-5 TRBV4-2
CASSLKGVENSPLHF TRBJ1-6 TRBV7-9
CAISETGRGADTIYF TRBJ1-3 TRBV10-3
CASSSFFRDRGPYEQYF TRBJ2-7 TRBV4-1
CASSLGLTGASATNEKLFF TRBJ1-4 TRBV5-4
CSVVGSANTGELFF TRBJ2-2 TRBV29-1
CSAWDGLIQETQYF TRBJ2-5 TRBV29-1
CANGLAGSSGANVLTF TRBJ2-6 TRBV27
CASSLMRGGTDTQYF TRBJ2-3 TRBV5-1
CASSKNDLAGACEQYF TRBJ2-7 TRBV21-1
CASSQVQTYEQYF TRBJ2-7 TRBV5-4
CASSEGTGNVGELFF TRBJ2-2 TRBV18
CASSLGQPANIQYF TRBJ2-4 TRBV5-6
CASSVDRNYGYTF TRBJ1-2 TRBV2
CASSPRGFYGYTF TRBJ1-2 TRBV27